Below are 19 T cell receptor beta chains sequenced from a single sample in a study of T cells in Graves' hyperthyroidism and ophthalmopathy. What was amplified from RNA transcripts were TCR beta CDR3 regions. Researchers ran a first-round RT-PCR on the TCR CDR3 using the HTBI primer set. TCRdb called the multiplex PCR reads again in MiXCR, with one record for every CDR3 protein. This sample yields 650,000 to 850,000 distinct CDR3 sequences, of which under 20% are seen a single time; 16% belongs to the top ten. Sequencing input: blood. The receptors originated from a woman aged 50 to 60 with Graves' hyperthyroidism that later progressed to Graves' ophthalmopathy.

This chain connects TRBV4-1 to TRBJ2-7; no reliable D call. The CDR3 contains 15 residues. Germline assignment: CDR1 MGHRA and CDR2 YSYEKL. Between the trimmed V and J ends, which lost 0 bases and 2 bases, there was a span of 11 bases. The CDR3 coding sequence is TGCGCCAGCAGCCAAGATCCGACCCTGACCTACGAGCAGTACTTC. Amino acid sequence: CASSQDPTLTYEQYF.

The J gene is TRBJ1-3, the V gene TRBV11-2, with no clear D. V gave up 3 bases and J gave up 0 bases, with 12 bases separating them. The CDR3 consists of 16 residues. CDR1 and CDR2 from the germline V gene are SGHAT and FQNNGV. The CDR3 region is CASSLLGAVSGNTIYF. CDR3 DNA sequence: TGTGCCAGCAGCTTGCTTGGCGCCGTCTCTGGAAACACCATATATTTT.

V gene TRBV7-9 combines with J gene TRBJ1-1; 10 bases line up with TRBD1. This CDR3 spans 19 amino acids. The germline gives CDR1 SEHNR, CDR2 FQNEAQ (reference sequence). V shed 6 bases and J 3 bases; nucleotides not matched to a gene: 19. The CDR3 protein is CASRRQGAKFYERDTEAFF. DNA for the CDR3: TGTGCCAGCAGACGACAGGGGGCGAAATTTTATGAAAGGGACACTGAAGCTTTCTTT.

This clonotype was detected only a few times. The J gene is TRBJ1-2, the V gene TRBV29-1; D is possibly TRBD1 (5 bases). The V gene lost 4 bases and the J gene lost 4 bases, with 7 bases spanning the gap. Germline CDR1 is SQVTM and CDR2 is ANQGSEA. The CDR3 has 11 residues. The CDR3 loop is CSVGGGYGYTF. As DNA, the CDR3 is TGCAGCGTTGGGGGCGGCTATGGCTACACCTTC.

The V gene is TRBV20-1, the J gene TRBJ2-3, with TRBD1 identical over 10 bases. This CDR3 contains 15 residues. Unmatched junction bases numbered 9, after V lost 3 bases and J lost 6 bases. Germline V lookup: CDR1 DFQATT, CDR2 SNEGSKA (reference sequence). The CDR3: CSASYDRGLVDTQYF. The DNA of the CDR3 is TGCAGTGCTAGCTATGACAGGGGGCTTGTGGATACGCAGTATTTT.

This clonotype occurred a few times. This sequence joins TRBV11-2 and TRBJ1-3; 7 nucleotides match TRBD1. The CDR3 has 15 residues. J was trimmed by 0 bases and V by 6 bases; bases with no gene match: 5. Germline values: CDR1 SGHAT, CDR2 FQNNGV. The CDR3 sequence: CASSHRTGSGNTIYF. The CDR3 bases are TGTGCCAGCAGTCATAGGACAGGCTCTGGAAACACCATATATTTT.

The chain combines TRBV27 with TRBJ2-1; TRBD1 might be the D (6 bases). Germline V lookup: CDR1 MNHEY, CDR2 SMNVEV (reference sequence). The CDR3 is 13 residues long. Trimming took 4 bases from V and 7 from J, leaving 11 bases between them. DNA of the CDR3: TGTGCCAGCAGTTCACAGGGTCGGAATGAGCAGTTCTTC. Amino acids: CASSSQGRNEQFF.

Notes on this clonotype: A junction boundary mismatches the germline segment, possibly from a read error. The V call is TRBV7-7, the J call TRBJ2-5, with TRBD2 identical over 10 bases. The CDR3 runs to 16 residues. CDR1 and CDR2 (germline): SSHAT, FNYEAQ (reference sequence). CDR3 nucleotide sequence: TGTGCTAGCAGCTTAATAGGACTAGCGGAACAAGAGACCCAGTACTTC. Residues: CASSLIGLAEQETQYF.

This clonotype was counted a few times. V and J are TRBV27 and TRBJ1-2, with 8 bases matching TRBD1. This CDR3 has 16 amino acids. Germline CDR1 and CDR2: MNHEY and SMNVEV (reference sequence). V lost 3 bases and J lost 0; bases outside the gene matches: 6. The CDR3 sequence is CASSLGRGRANYGYTF. CDR3 nucleotide sequence: TGTGCCAGCAGTTTGGGCAGGGGGCGAGCTAACTATGGCTACACCTTC.

The chain links TRBV7-6 to TRBJ1-5, with 7 bases that match TRBD1. The trim removed 5 bases at V and 4 bases at J, leaving 8 bases unmatched. Germline V lookup: CDR1 SGHVS, CDR2 FNYEAQ. This CDR3 region has 15 residues. CDR3 sequence reads: CASSGSTGVNQPQHF. CDR3 nucleotides: TGTGCCAGCAGCGGAAGCACAGGGGTAAATCAGCCCCAGCATTTT.

In its sample, this clonotype was seen a few times. The chain links TRBV6-6 to TRBJ1-4, with no clear D. With 0 bases removed from V and 4 bases from J, the gap between germline ends came to 9 bases. The CDR3 length is 15 residues. Germline-derived CDR1 and CDR2 are MNHNY and SVGAGI (reference sequence). The CDR3 nucleotides read TGTGCCAGCAGTTACTCCCTCCCAATTAATGAAAAACTGTTTTTT. Translation: CASSYSLPINEKLFF.

There are a few counts of this clonotype. V gene TRBV5-1 combines with J gene TRBJ1-3; the match to TRBD1 covers 7 bases. Germline lookup yields CDR1 SGHRS and CDR2 YFSETQ. J lost 4 bases, V lost 4 bases, and 14 bases had no gene match. The CDR3 has 17 residues. CDR3: CASSPVGVRGPGNTIYF. In DNA form, the CDR3 reads TGCGCCAGCAGCCCCGTCGGTGTAAGGGGGCCAGGAAACACCATATATTTT.

This clonotype was recorded a few times. V is TRBV12-3 or TRBV12-4 and J is TRBJ2-5, with 9 bases aligning to TRBD2. CDR3 length: 16 residues. V shed 0 bases, J shed 1 base, and the junction held 3 bases outside the gene matches. The CDR3: CASSLAGGGVQETQYF. The CDR3 DNA sequence: TGTGCCAGCAGTTTAGCCGGCGGGGGGGTCCAAGAGACCCAGTACTTC.

This clonotype was observed a handful of times. The chain couples TRBV28 to TRBJ1-4; 7 nucleotides line up with TRBD1. This CDR3 is built from 15 residues. V lost 2 bases to trimming and J lost 8 bases; unmatched junction nucleotides: 8. CDR1 is MDHEN and CDR2 is SYDVKM in the germline V gene. The CDR3, as DNA: TGTGCCAGCAGTTTACTTGACAGGGCTGAAGAAAAACTGTTTTTT. Protein product: CASSLLDRAEEKLFF.

This clonotype was recorded a few times. The chain carries TRBV12-3 or TRBV12-4 and TRBJ1-1; TRBD1 aligns across 7 bases. The CDR3 contains 15 residues. V shed 8 bases, J shed 1 base, and the junction held 10 bases outside the gene matches. The CDR3 DNA sequence: TGTGCCAGCCGGATGACAGGGTTGGCGAACACTGAAGCTTTCTTT. It codes for CASRMTGLANTEAFF.

This clonotype was counted ten times or more. The chain combines TRBV11-1 with TRBJ2-6, with TRBD1 as a possible D gene (6 bases). Trimming took 5 bases from V and 5 from J, leaving 19 bases between them. The length of the CDR3 is 17 residues. Germline V gene data show CDR1 as SGHAT and CDR2 as FQDESV (reference sequence). Written as DNA, the CDR3 is TGTGCCAGCAGCGCCCCCGACCTGGGGGCGCGGGCCAACGTCCTGACTTTC. This sequence encodes CASSAPDLGARANVLTF.

The chain uses TRBV9 and TRBJ2-2; a weak D match, TRBD1 (6 bases). This CDR3 comprises 14 residues. In germline, CDR1 is SGDLS, CDR2 YYNGEE. Trimming removed 4 bases at V and 3 bases at J, with 10 bases between. The CDR3 sequence: CASSRQADTGELFF. CDR3 DNA: TGTGCCAGCAGCCGACAGGCGGACACCGGGGAGCTGTTTTTT.

This clonotype has just a few counts. The chain uses TRBV7-6 and TRBJ2-1; 11 bases fit TRBD2. Trimming removed 4 bases from V and 8 bases from J; junction bases left unmatched: 7. This CDR3 is 15 amino acids long. CDR1 SGHVS and CDR2 FNYEAQ come from the germline V gene. For the CDR3, the DNA is TGTGCCAGCAGCTACACCGGGACTAGCGGCGATGAGCAGTTCTTC. Encoded protein: CASSYTGTSGDEQFF.

The rearrangement uses TRBV6-1 and TRBJ2-7, with 7 bases lining up with TRBD2. In germline, CDR1 is MNHNS, CDR2 SASEGT. Trimming cost V 11 bases and J 4 bases; bases outside gene matches: 14. This CDR3 spans 14 amino acids. The CDR3 coding sequence is TGTGCCGCAGCCGTCGGGCGGGACTATTACGAGCAGTACTTC. Translation: CAAAVGRDYYEQYF.